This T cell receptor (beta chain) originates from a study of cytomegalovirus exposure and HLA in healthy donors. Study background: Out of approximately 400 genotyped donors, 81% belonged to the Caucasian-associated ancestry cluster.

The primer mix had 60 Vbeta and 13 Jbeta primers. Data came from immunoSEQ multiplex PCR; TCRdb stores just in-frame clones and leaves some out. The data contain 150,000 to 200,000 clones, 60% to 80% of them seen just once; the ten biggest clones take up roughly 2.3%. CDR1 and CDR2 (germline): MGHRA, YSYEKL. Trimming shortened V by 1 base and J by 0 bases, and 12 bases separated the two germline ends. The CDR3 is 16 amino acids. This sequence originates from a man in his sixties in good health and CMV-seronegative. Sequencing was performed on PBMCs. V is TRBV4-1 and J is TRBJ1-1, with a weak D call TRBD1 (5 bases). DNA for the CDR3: TGCGCCAGCAGCCAAGCGTTTAGGGGCTTGAACACTGAAGCTTTCTTT. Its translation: CASSQAFRGLNTEAFF.